The present TCR beta chain was sequenced within a study of vaccination effects on CD4 cells after COVID-19. Study-level results: After vaccination, spike-reactive clones in convalescents were mostly new vaccine-induced clones.

The repertoire was sequenced with immunoSEQ multiplex PCR; TCRdb's copy has only in-frame clones and lacks some. This table has tens of thousands of clones, around 69% appearing once. Notes on this clone: What it recognizes is unknown.

Under the ViraFEST assay, PBMC were stimulated with viral peptide pools so that antigen-specific CD4+ T cells expanded. Sequencing was performed afterwards. CD4+ T cell isolation took place after more than eight days of culture. This individual tested PCR-positive for SARS-CoV-2 infection between March and December 2020. This CDR3 has 13 residues. Deletions cut 2 bases from V and 6 bases from J, with 7 bases between. Germline V gene data show CDR1 as SEHNR and CDR2 as FQNEAQ (reference sequence). This specimen consisted of CD4+ T cells from PBMCs cultured with SARS-CoV-2 spike peptides, obtained before COVID-19 vaccination. V gene TRBV7-9 combines with J gene TRBJ2-2, with a possible D match to TRBD1 (6 bases). The receptor comes from a human donor who had a prior SARS-CoV-2 infection. This CDR3 is CASSLSGAGELFF. The CDR3 region has the DNA TGTGCCAGCAGCTTATCAGGGGCCGGGGAGCTGTTTTTT.